Below, 15 T cell receptor beta chains from the same sample are listed, as sequenced in a study of cytomegalovirus exposure and HLA in healthy donors. Both 60 Vbeta primers and 13 Jbeta primers went into the PCR. Repertoires were generated with immunoSEQ multiplex PCR, while TCRdb's copy carries only in-frame clones and drops some. Of some 150,000 clones listed, roughly four fifths are singletons. The sequenced material came from PBMCs. Receptors originate from a woman in her thirties in good health and CMV-seropositive.

CDR3 region: CASSLTGSGEAFF. In nucleotides, the CDR3 is TGTGCCAGTAGTCTGACAGGAAGTGGTGAAGCTTTCTTT. The chain joins TRBV19 to TRBJ1-1, with a weak D call TRBD1 (6 bases). This CDR3 region has 13 residues. The germline gives CDR1 LNHDA, CDR2 SQIVND (reference sequence). Trimming removed 5 bases from V and 7 bases from J, with 14 bases in between.

J is TRBJ2-1 and V is TRBV5-1; 8 bases align to TRBD1. From germline, CDR1 is SGHRS and CDR2 YFSETQ. The CDR3 runs to 14 residues. Trimming took 2 bases from V and 8 from J; bases not matched to a gene: 6. The CDR3 spells CASSLWTGSDEQFF. Written as DNA, the CDR3 is TGCGCCAGCAGCTTATGGACAGGGAGCGATGAGCAGTTCTTC. Full variable domain (outside the CDR3, taken from reference TRBV5-1 and TRBJ2-1): KAGVTQTPRYLIKTRGQQVTLSCSPISGHRSVSWYQQTPGQGLQFLFEYFSETQRNKGNFPGRFSGRQFSNSRSEMNVSTLELGDSALYLCASSLWTGSDEQFFGPGTRLTVL.

This clone was counted between two and nine times. This rearrangement joins TRBV5-1 to TRBJ1-1; weak D call: TRBD1 (5 bases). V lost 4 bases, J lost 5 bases, and 12 bases lay in between. Germline V gene lookup returns CDR1 SGHRS and CDR2 YFSETQ. CDR3 length: 13 amino acids. CDR3 DNA: TGCGCCAGCAGCGAACGGACAAGGACTGAAGCTTTCTTT. It specifies CASSERTRTEAFF.

V is TRBV9 and J is TRBJ2-3; 12 positions agree with TRBD2. Germline assignment: CDR1 SGDLS and CDR2 YYNGEE. J gave up 0 bases and V 4 bases, and 3 bases lay outside the gene matches. The CDR3 totals 16 residues. The CDR3 coding sequence is TGTGCCAGCAGCACCGGACTAGCGGGAAGCACAGATACGCAGTATTTT. Translated: CASSTGLAGSTDTQYF.

This clone was counted a single time. The chain couples TRBV7-9 to TRBJ1-1; unclear D gene. The CDR3 contains 14 residues. Germline V gene sequence: CDR1 SEHNR, CDR2 FQNEAQ (reference sequence). V shed 1 base and J shed 1 base, with 7 bases lying between them. This chain's CDR3 is CASSLDRKNTEAFF. Written as DNA, the CDR3 is TGTGCCAGCAGCTTAGACAGAAAGAACACTGAAGCTTTCTTT.

A note on this clone: Other nucleotide sequences from this sample produce the same CDR3. The V gene is TRBV6-5, the J gene TRBJ2-7, with D possibly being TRBD2 (6 bases). CDR1 and CDR2 (germline): MNHEY, SVGAGI. V lost 2 bases and J 0 bases, leaving 8 bases between the germline ends. This CDR3 is built from 14 residues. Written as DNA, the CDR3 is TGTGCCAGCAGTTACGCCGGGGGCTCCTACGAGCAGTACTTC. The encoded protein is CASSYAGGSYEQYF.

The J gene is TRBJ1-6, the V gene TRBV4-1, with 7 positions matching TRBD1. The CDR3 is made up of 14 amino acids. Germline values: CDR1 MGHRA, CDR2 YSYEKL. V shed 7 bases, J shed 10 bases, and the junction held 10 bases outside the gene matches. CDR3 DNA sequence: TGCGCCAGCACCCCGGGACAGAGGATATCACCCCTCCACTTT. As protein: CASTPGQRISPLHF.

In DNA, the CDR3 is TGTGCCAGCCAGAAGGTCAGGGGCTTGGCAGATACGCAGTATTTT. Amino acid sequence: CASQKVRGLADTQYF. The chain employs TRBV27 and TRBJ2-3, with D possibly being TRBD1 (6 bases). Germline loops: CDR1 MNHEY, CDR2 SMNVEV (reference sequence). The CDR3 totals 15 residues. V gave up 8 bases and J gave up 4 bases, with 19 bases separating them.

This clone was seen more than once but under ten times. The rearrangement joins TRBV4-1 to TRBJ2-7; maybe TRBD1 (6 bases). CDR1 and CDR2 from the germline V gene are MGHRA and YSYEKL. The V gene lost 0 bases and the J gene lost 2 bases, with 23 bases spanning the gap. CDR3 length equals 19 residues. This chain's CDR3 is CASSQEDWRGISGAYEQYF. The DNA of the CDR3 is TGCGCCAGCAGCCAAGAGGACTGGAGAGGGATCTCAGGGGCCTACGAGCAGTACTTC.

The chain combines TRBV27 with TRBJ1-2, with TRBD1 matching over 8 bases. The germline V gene encodes CDR1 MNHEY and CDR2 SMNVEV (reference sequence). There are 16 residues in the CDR3. V shed 7 bases, J shed 2 bases, and the junction held 12 bases outside the gene matches. CDR3 in amino acids: CASTRTGNSDNYGYTF. The DNA of the CDR3 is TGTGCCAGCACAAGGACAGGGAACTCTGACAACTATGGCTACACCTTC.

The rearrangement uses TRBV5-5 and TRBJ1-5, with TRBD1 matching 8 bases. Trimming at V came to 4 bases and at J to 0 bases, leaving 3 bases not matched to a gene. CDR1 is SGHKS and CDR2 is YYEKEE in the germline V gene (reference sequence). CDR3 length: 15 amino acids. CDR3 DNA: TGTGCCAGCAGCCAGACAGGGGATAGCAATCAGCCCCAGCATTTT. Translated: CASSQTGDSNQPQHF.

This clone has a single count. The V gene is TRBV5-1, the J gene TRBJ1-2; 9 nucleotides match TRBD1. There are 16 residues in the CDR3. With 0 bases clipped from V and 3 bases from J, the junction kept 6 bases outside the gene matches. In germline, CDR1 is SGHRS, CDR2 YFSETQ. As DNA, the CDR3 is TGCGCCAGCAGCTTGGAGGGACAGGGAGCCCACTATGGCTACACCTTC. It is translated as CASSLEGQGAHYGYTF.

The CDR3 DNA sequence: TGTGCCAGCAGGTCCGGGACAGATGATCTCTACGAGCAGTACTTC. It codes for CASRSGTDDLYEQYF. V gene TRBV28 combines with J gene TRBJ2-7; 7 nucleotides line up with TRBD1. The V segment lost 6 bases and the J segment 3 bases; nucleotides outside the gene matches: 11. The germline V gene encodes CDR1 MDHEN and CDR2 SYDVKM. The CDR3 is 15 amino acids.

CDR3 loop: CASSPRGGGSYQPQHF. In DNA, the CDR3 is TGTGCCAGTAGTCCTCGGGGAGGGGGATCTTATCAGCCCCAGCATTTT. This sequence joins TRBV19 and TRBJ1-5; possible D gene TRBD1, 6 bases. Germline V CDR1 and CDR2: LNHDA, SQIVND (reference sequence). CDR3 length equals 16 residues. V was clipped by 5 bases and J by 5 bases, with 19 bases between them.

The chain employs TRBV5-1 and TRBJ2-1, with D possibly matching TRBD1 (6 bases). CDR1 and CDR2 (germline): SGHRS, YFSETQ. Trimming removed 0 bases from V and 10 bases from J, with 26 bases in between. This CDR3 is built from 18 residues. CDR3: CASSLALRTVSVVGEQFF. In DNA, the CDR3 is TGCGCCAGCAGCTTGGCCTTGAGGACAGTTTCAGTTGTGGGAGAGCAGTTCTTC.